A single sample gave rise to the 12 T cell receptor beta chains below, sequenced in a study of blood T cell repertoires in COVID-19 (dated by TCRdb to 2018 to 2020). The library came from the immunoSEQ multiplex PCR assay. TCRdb holds this immuneACCESS table with in-frame rearrangements only. Some clones are missing; in checked studies, unresolved V genes explain under half, and the rest has no known cause. This sample is represented by some 170,000 clones; approximately 80% of them were singletons. 6.5% to 7.5% of the sample lies in the top ten. Sequenced material: peripheral blood. These receptors all stem from a woman aged 35 to 49 with COVID-19, enrolled during active disease.

V usage is TRBV24-1 and J usage is TRBJ2-3; D possibly corresponds to TRBD2 (6 bases). Trimming cost V 3 bases and J 1 base, with 16 bases left between them. This CDR3 is 17 amino acids long. Germline V lookup: CDR1 KGHDR, CDR2 SFDVKD. The CDR3 loop is CATSDPWRGGGTDTQYF. In DNA, the CDR3 is TGTGCCACCAGTGATCCGTGGAGGGGCGGTGGCACAGATACGCAGTATTTT.

This clone came up many times. The chain is built from TRBV7-9 and TRBJ2-1, with no clear D. The V end lost 3 bases, the J end lost 6 bases, and 9 bases lay between the germline ends. Germline V gives CDR1 SEHNR, CDR2 FQNEAQ (reference sequence). The CDR3 totals 13 residues. CDR3 coding DNA: TGTGCCAGCAGCTTTAACCTAGTCAATGAGCAGTTCTTC. Its protein product is CASSFNLVNEQFF.

The chain combines TRBV6-5 with TRBJ1-1, with a possible D match to TRBD1 (6 bases). Germline V CDR1 and CDR2: MNHEY, SVGAGI. With 6 bases removed from V and 10 bases from J, the gap between germline ends came to 18 bases. This CDR3 contains 13 residues. The CDR3 DNA reads TGTGCCAGCAGATTTAACAGGGAGGGGGGAGCTTTCTTT. The encoded protein is CASRFNREGGAFF.

The chain uses TRBV19 and TRBJ1-2; 7 bases match TRBD1. With 7 bases clipped from V and 3 bases from J, the junction kept 17 bases outside the gene matches. There are 17 residues in the CDR3. CDR1 is LNHDA and CDR2 is SQIVND in the germline V gene (reference sequence). CDR3 sequence: CASNRGGGEGVHYGYTF. The CDR3 region has the DNA TGTGCCAGTAACAGAGGGGGCGGAGAGGGAGTCCACTATGGCTACACCTTC.

The rearrangement uses TRBV7-9 and TRBJ1-3, with 8 bases aligning to TRBD1. Germline V gene sequence: CDR1 SEHNR, CDR2 FQNEAQ (reference sequence). The CDR3 length is 15 residues. Trimming at V came to 6 bases and at J to 3 bases, leaving 7 bases not matched to a gene. The CDR3 reads CASSDRGADGNTIYF. The DNA of the CDR3 is TGTGCCAGCAGTGACAGGGGAGCAGATGGAAACACCATATATTTT.

Concerning this clone itself: Distinct nucleotide sequences in the sample also encode this CDR3. This rearrangement joins TRBV27 to TRBJ2-7; possibly TRBD2 for D (5 bases). The V gene's germline CDR1 is MNHEY and CDR2 SMNVEV (reference sequence). The CDR3 is 12 amino acids. The V and J ends lost 3 bases and 6 bases respectively, with 9 bases between them. The CDR3 is CASSFEGFEQYF. For the CDR3, the DNA is TGTGCCAGCAGTTTTGAGGGATTCGAGCAGTACTTC.

The CDR3 region is CASSLPGWGEQYF. The CDR3 coding sequence is TGTGCCAGCAGTTTACCAGGGTGGGGCGAGCAGTACTTC. This rearrangement joins TRBV27 to TRBJ2-7; D possibly corresponds to TRBD1 (5 bases). Germline CDR1 reads MNHEY; CDR2 reads SMNVEV (reference sequence). V was clipped by 2 bases and J by 6 bases, with 11 bases between them. The CDR3 is made up of 13 amino acids.

This clone has just a few counts. The genes are TRBV19 and TRBJ2-4, with a weak D call TRBD1 (7 bases). The CDR3 loop spans 15 amino acids. Deletions cut 10 bases from V and 0 bases from J, with 16 bases between. CDR1 is LNHDA and CDR2 is SQIVND in the germline V gene (reference sequence). This chain's CDR3 is CATQGQGGAKNIQYF. The CDR3 bases are TGTGCCACTCAGGGCCAGGGGGGAGCCAAAAACATTCAGTACTTC.

This clone was observed a single time. This chain uses TRBV19 with TRBJ1-6; 8 bases align to TRBD1. The CDR3 runs to 13 residues. Germline CDR1 reads LNHDA; CDR2 reads SQIVND (reference sequence). J lost 9 bases, V lost 8 bases, and 6 bases had no gene match. The CDR3, as DNA: TGTGCCAGTTTACAGGGGGATCGTTCACCCCTCCACTTT. Protein: CASLQGDRSPLHF.

V is TRBV20-1 and J is TRBJ1-6; D is ambiguous. The V end was cut by 3 bases, the J end by 9 bases, with 12 bases between. The CDR3 is 13 residues long. In germline, CDR1 is DFQATT, CDR2 SNEGSKA (reference sequence). The CDR3 loop reads CSASRGVGSPLHF. In nucleotides, the CDR3 is TGCAGTGCTAGTCGCGGTGTCGGTTCACCCCTCCACTTT.

The rearrangement uses TRBV19 and TRBJ1-5, with TRBD1 matching over 9 bases. From germline, CDR1 is LNHDA and CDR2 SQIVND (reference sequence). V was pared by 8 bases and J by 1 base, with 18 bases of the junction left unmatched. The CDR3 totals 19 residues. The CDR3 spells CASQGPGQGRRSSNQPQHF. CDR3 nucleotides: TGTGCCAGTCAGGGACCGGGACAGGGACGAAGAAGCAGCAATCAGCCCCAGCATTTT.

V gene TRBV19 combines with J gene TRBJ1-5; possible D gene TRBD1, 5 bases. The V end was cut by 6 bases, the J end by 7 bases, with 19 bases between. The germline CDR1 and CDR2 sequences are LNHDA and SQIVND (reference sequence). This CDR3 spans 15 amino acids. The CDR3 DNA reads as TGTGCCAGTAGCCCAGGGCGGACACTACACCAGCCCCAGCATTTT. It translates to CASSPGRTLHQPQHF.